This paragraph covers one T cell receptor (beta chain) sequence. Per the authors' pipeline: Reference gene primers were amplified, and this amplification served to estimate nucleated cell counts. Clones were sequenced by immunoSEQ multiplex PCR, and TCRdb holds only the in-frame ones, with some missing. Clone size and V and J calls were adopted from that table, with D and trimming inferred from the DNA. The table lists roughly 60,000 clones, approximately 83% of them singletons. This record comes from a study of blood T cell repertoires in COVID-19. The wider study: Acute-phase and convalescent COVID-19 samples originated in the United States, Italy and Spain. Sample material is recorded as cDNA or gDNA derived from T cells, B-cell-depleted T cells, or PBMCs.

The CDR3 sequence is 14 residues long. CDR1 is KGHSH and CDR2 is LQKENI in the germline V gene. The V end lost 6 bases, the J end lost 4 bases, and 13 bases lay between the germline ends. The chain uses TRBV18 and TRBJ1-3; D call uncertain. This TCR came from a man aged 25-40 years with COVID-19, enrolled during active disease. Sequences were obtained from peripheral blood. The CDR3 loop is CASSPRDVGNTIYF. In DNA, the CDR3 is TGTGCCAGCTCCCCTCGGGATGTCGGAAACACCATATATTTT.